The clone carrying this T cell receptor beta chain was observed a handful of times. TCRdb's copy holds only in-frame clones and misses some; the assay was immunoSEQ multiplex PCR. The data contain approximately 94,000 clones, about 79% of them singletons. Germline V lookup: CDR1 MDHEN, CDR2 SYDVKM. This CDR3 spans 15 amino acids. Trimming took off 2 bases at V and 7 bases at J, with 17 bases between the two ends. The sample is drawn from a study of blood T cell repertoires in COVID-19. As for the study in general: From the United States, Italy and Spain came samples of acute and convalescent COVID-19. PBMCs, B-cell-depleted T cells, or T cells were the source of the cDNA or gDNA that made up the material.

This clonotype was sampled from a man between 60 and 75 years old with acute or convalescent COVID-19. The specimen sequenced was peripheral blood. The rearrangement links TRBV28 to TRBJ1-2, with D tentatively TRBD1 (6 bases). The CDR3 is CASSLAQGRGSGYTF. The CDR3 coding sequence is TGTGCCAGCAGTTTAGCGCAGGGGAGGGGTAGTGGCTACACCTTC.